This T cell receptor beta chain appears in the sequencing data of a study of metastatic and nonmetastatic thyroid tumors. Study context: Where malignant and benign thyroid patients were concerned, repertoires were compared across blood and tumor or nodule tissue.

Per germline, CDR1 SGHAT and CDR2 FQNNGV. CDR3 length equals 16 residues. Deletions cut 5 bases from V and 4 bases from J, with 20 bases between. A note on this clone: Its antigen remains unknown.

Thyroid surgery was performed in patients who had received no treatment beforehand. Authors' data handling: A classifier of distant metastasis in papillary thyroid cancer was built from CDR3 differences (across clinicopathological groups). TCRdb re-called the PCR reads with MiXCR. TCRdb's processing, not the authors', yielded these V and J calls. The table has about 92,000 clones, under 15% seen once. Study results and limitations: Patients with malignant thyroid tumors reportedly had significantly higher TCR beta diversity than those with benign nodules, in blood and tumor.

This receptor was taken from a female donor with papillary thyroid cancer or a benign thyroid nodule (not recorded which). Some clones in this sample may be carry-over from other donors' samples. The genes are TRBV11-2 and TRBJ1-2; the D is unclear. The sequenced sample consisted of blood. In DNA form, the CDR3 reads TGTGCCAGCAGCCGAAAACGGCTACATGGTTCCTATGGCTACACCTTC. Its translation: CASSRKRLHGSYGYTF.